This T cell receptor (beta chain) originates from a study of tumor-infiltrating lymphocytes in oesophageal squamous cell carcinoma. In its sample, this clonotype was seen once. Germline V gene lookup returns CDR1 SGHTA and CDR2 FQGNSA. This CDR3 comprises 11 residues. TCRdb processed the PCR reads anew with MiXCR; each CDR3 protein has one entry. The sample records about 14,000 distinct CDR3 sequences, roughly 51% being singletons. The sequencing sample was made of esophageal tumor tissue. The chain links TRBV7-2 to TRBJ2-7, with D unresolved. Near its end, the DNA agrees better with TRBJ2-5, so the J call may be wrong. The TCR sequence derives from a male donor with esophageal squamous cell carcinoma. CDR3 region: CASSSWGTQYF. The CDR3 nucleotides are TGTGCCAGCAGCTCTTGGGGGACCCAGTACTTC.